The 18 T cell receptor beta chains given below trace back to one sample, sequenced in a study of T cell repertoires in cytomegalovirus infection. TCRdb redid the calling of the reads with MiXCR, one entry per CDR3 protein. The sample consists of about 220,000 distinct CDR3 sequences, roughly two fifths of them appearing once. No antigen has been identified for these receptors. Sequenced material: CD8+ T cells from cultured PBMCs, taken from culture after CMV antigen stimulation. Every receptor here comes from a human donor in good health (CMV status not recorded). Some clones in this sample may be carry-over from other donors' samples.

This chain connects TRBV20-1 to TRBJ2-1; no reliable D call. V lost 0 bases and J lost 4, with 22 bases in between. CDR3 length: 18 amino acids. The germline CDR1 and CDR2 sequences are DFQATT and SNEGSKA (reference sequence). CDR3 DNA sequence: TGCAGTGCTAGAGATTTAACCCCGCTAAGGCCCGCGTACAATGAGCAGTTCTTC. Translated: CSARDLTPLRPAYNEQFF.

This clonotype has just a few counts. The rearrangement joins TRBV27 to TRBJ2-7, with D possibly TRBD2 on 5 matching bases. Trimming took off 4 bases at V and 3 bases at J, with 7 bases between the two ends. The CDR3 spans 12 residues. Germline V gene data show CDR1 as MNHEY and CDR2 as SMNVEV (reference sequence). The CDR3 bases are TGTGCCAGCAGTTGGACTGGCTACGAGCAGTACTTC. This gives the protein CASSWTGYEQYF.

This clonotype was detected only a few times. The chain couples TRBV7-4 to TRBJ1-1, with 10 bases fitting TRBD1. From germline, CDR1 is SGHVT and CDR2 SQSDAQ. V shed 5 bases and J 2 bases; nucleotides not matched to a gene: 8. The CDR3 runs 16 residues. This chain's CDR3 is CASSPRQGALNTEAFF. CDR3 nucleotide sequence: TGTGCCAGCAGCCCCCGACAGGGGGCCCTAAACACTGAAGCTTTCTTT.

The chain links TRBV10-3 to TRBJ1-1; D remains unclear. Trimming shortened V by 6 bases and J by 4 bases, and 21 bases separated the two germline ends. The germline gives CDR1 ENHRY, CDR2 SYGVKD. The CDR3 runs to 16 residues. The DNA for the CDR3 is TGTGCCATCAGCCAAACTGACACAGCGCTAGTCACTGAAGCTTTCTTT. Its protein is CAISQTDTALVTEAFF.

In this sample, this clonotype turned up many times. V and J are TRBV5-1 and TRBJ2-1; 8 nucleotides agree with TRBD2. V gave up 0 bases and J gave up 0 bases; unmatched junction bases: 5. This CDR3 is built from 17 residues. CDR1 and CDR2 (germline): SGHRS, YFSETQ. In DNA form, the CDR3 reads TGCGCCAGCAGCTTGGGGACTAGCCTCAGCTCCTACAATGAGCAGTTCTTC. It specifies CASSLGTSLSSYNEQFF.

This clonotype has just a few counts. The chain recombines TRBV6-1 with TRBJ2-3, with a weak D call TRBD1 (5 bases). Looked up from germline, CDR1 is MNHNS and CDR2 is SASEGT. The CDR3 is made up of 14 amino acids. V was cut by 5 bases and J by 2 bases, with 11 bases left in between. CDR3 loop: CASSRTLFTDTQYF. The CDR3 DNA is TGTGCCAGCAGTAGGACATTATTCACAGATACGCAGTATTTT.

V usage is TRBV20-1 and J usage is TRBJ1-6, with 9 bases lining up with TRBD1. This CDR3 comprises 16 residues. V lost 6 bases, J lost 7 bases, and 13 bases stayed unmatched. CDR1 is DFQATT, CDR2 SNEGSKA, per germline (reference sequence). Here the CDR3 reads CSAQGAHRGPNSPLHF. The CDR3 DNA reads TGCAGTGCCCAAGGAGCACACAGGGGGCCGAATTCACCCCTCCACTTT.

The chain joins TRBV5-1 to TRBJ2-2; tentatively, D is TRBD2 (5 bases). The CDR3 has 15 amino acids. Germline values: CDR1 SGHRS, CDR2 YFSETQ. The ends were cut back, 7 bases at V and 5 bases at J, with 18 bases in the middle. The CDR3 sequence: CASGNLAPATGELFF. The DNA for the CDR3 is TGCGCCAGCGGGAATCTAGCCCCCGCGACCGGGGAGCTGTTTTTT.

This clonotype was detected only a few times. The chain carries TRBV20-1 and TRBJ1-1; D possibly corresponds to TRBD1 (5 bases). V dropped 5 bases and J dropped 0 bases, with 13 bases sitting between them. The CDR3 covers 14 residues. Looked up from germline, CDR1 is DFQATT and CDR2 is SNEGSKA (reference sequence). The CDR3: CSAVGRALNTEAFF. CDR3 in DNA: TGCAGTGCTGTGGGCAGGGCCTTGAACACTGAAGCTTTCTTT.

The rearrangement joins TRBV7-2 to TRBJ1-5; the D gene is possibly TRBD1 (5 bases). Between the trimmed V and J ends, which lost 5 bases and 6 bases, there was a span of 11 bases. The CDR3 extends over 13 amino acids. Germline values: CDR1 SGHTA, CDR2 FQGNSA. CDR3: CASSVTVSQPQHF. In DNA, the CDR3 is TGTGCCAGCAGCGTGACAGTCAGTCAGCCCCAGCATTTT.

This clonotype was seen a handful of times. The chain carries TRBV7-4 and TRBJ2-2; D remains unclear. Trimming shortened V by 1 base and J by 5 bases, and 5 bases separated the two germline ends. In germline, CDR1 is SGHVT, CDR2 SQSDAQ. The CDR3 consists of 13 residues. The CDR3 reads CASSLEYTGELFF. CDR3 DNA: TGTGCCAGCAGCTTAGAATATACCGGGGAGCTGTTTTTT.

This clonotype was observed a single time. V usage is TRBV7-2 and J usage is TRBJ2-1, with TRBD1 as a possible D gene (6 bases). V was cut by 5 bases and J by 0 bases, with 11 bases left in between. Germline V gene data show CDR1 as SGHTA and CDR2 as FQGNSA. The CDR3 covers 15 residues. Here the CDR3 reads CASSVDRSSYNEQFF. The CDR3 DNA sequence: TGTGCCAGCAGCGTCGACAGGAGCTCCTACAATGAGCAGTTCTTC.

The rearrangement uses TRBV9 and TRBJ2-7; perhaps TRBD2 as D (5 bases). Germline CDR1 reads SGDLS; CDR2 reads YYNGEE. This CDR3 spans 14 amino acids. V lost 3 bases to trimming and J lost 0 bases, with 10 bases between them. CDR3 coding DNA: TGTGCCAGCAGCGGCCACGGGAACTCCTACGAGCAGTACTTC. Its translation: CASSGHGNSYEQYF. Using reference TRBV9 and TRBJ2-7 for the parts outside the CDR3, the full variable domain is DSGVTQTPKHLITATGQRVTLRCSPRSGDLSVYWYQQSLDQGLQFLIQYYNGEERAKGNILERFSAQQFPDLHSELNLSSLELGDSALYFCASSGHGNSYEQYFGPGTRLTVT.

The J gene is TRBJ2-3, the V gene TRBV19; the match to TRBD2 covers 10 bases. The CDR3 is 15 amino acids. Germline assignment: CDR1 LNHDA and CDR2 SQIVND (reference sequence). Trimming removed 5 bases from V and 4 bases from J; junction bases left unmatched: 6. The CDR3 is CASSSSGSPADTQYF. The CDR3 nucleotides read TGTGCCAGTAGTTCTAGCGGGAGTCCCGCAGATACGCAGTATTTT.

This clonotype has a handful of counts. The V gene is TRBV12-3 or TRBV12-4, the J gene TRBJ1-1; 9 bases are shared with TRBD1. The CDR3 is 15 amino acids. The junction had 8 bases not matched to a gene; V was cut back by 5 bases and J by 4 bases. Written as DNA, the CDR3 is TGTGCCAGCAGTAAAACGGGACAGGGCGGCACTGAAGCTTTCTTT. Residues: CASSKTGQGGTEAFF.

This clonotype was found many times. The V call is TRBV13, the J call TRBJ1-4, with TRBD1 matching 7 bases. The V segment lost 4 bases and the J segment 9 bases; nucleotides outside the gene matches: 8. From germline, CDR1 is PRHDT and CDR2 FYEKMQ (reference sequence). The CDR3 is 14 amino acids. For the CDR3, the DNA is TGTGCCAGCAGCTCATCGACAGGGCCCAAAAAACTGTTTTTT. This encodes CASSSSTGPKKLFF.

This clonotype was seen only a few times. The chain joins TRBV7-9 to TRBJ2-7; D is perhaps TRBD2 (6 bases). This CDR3 region has 16 residues. In germline, CDR1 is SEHNR, CDR2 FQNEAQ (reference sequence). V dropped 5 bases and J dropped 5 bases, with 22 bases sitting between them. The chain's CDR3 is CASSPWVGYSGNEQYF. The CDR3 DNA sequence: TGTGCCAGCAGCCCCTGGGTCGGTTATAGCGGAAACGAGCAGTACTTC.

V gene TRBV28 combines with J gene TRBJ2-7, with TRBD2 matching over 7 bases. Germline CDR1 reads MDHEN; CDR2 reads SYDVKM. The CDR3 is 15 residues long. V lost 6 bases to trimming and J lost 0 bases; unmatched junction nucleotides: 8. The CDR3: CASRPELAASYEQYF. In DNA, the CDR3 is TGTGCCAGCAGACCTGAGCTAGCGGCCTCCTACGAGCAGTACTTC. The full variable domain, rest sourced from reference TRBV28 and TRBJ2-7, is DVKVTQSSRYLVKRTGEKVFLECVQDMDHENMFWYRQDPGLGLRLIYFSYDVKMKEKGDIPEGYSVSREKKERFSLILESASTNQTSMYLCASRPELAASYEQYFGPGTRLTVT.